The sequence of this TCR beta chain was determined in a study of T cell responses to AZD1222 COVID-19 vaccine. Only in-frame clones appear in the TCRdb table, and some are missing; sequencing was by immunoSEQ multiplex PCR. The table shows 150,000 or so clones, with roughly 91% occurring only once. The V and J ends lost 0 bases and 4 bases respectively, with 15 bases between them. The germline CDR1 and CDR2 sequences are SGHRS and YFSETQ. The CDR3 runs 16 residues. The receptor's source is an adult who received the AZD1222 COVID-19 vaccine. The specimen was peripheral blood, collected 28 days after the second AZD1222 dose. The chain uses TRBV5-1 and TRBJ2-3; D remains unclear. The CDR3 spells CASSLGNSQTADTQYF. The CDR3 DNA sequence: TGCGCCAGCAGCTTGGGGAACAGTCAGACGGCAGATACGCAGTATTTT.